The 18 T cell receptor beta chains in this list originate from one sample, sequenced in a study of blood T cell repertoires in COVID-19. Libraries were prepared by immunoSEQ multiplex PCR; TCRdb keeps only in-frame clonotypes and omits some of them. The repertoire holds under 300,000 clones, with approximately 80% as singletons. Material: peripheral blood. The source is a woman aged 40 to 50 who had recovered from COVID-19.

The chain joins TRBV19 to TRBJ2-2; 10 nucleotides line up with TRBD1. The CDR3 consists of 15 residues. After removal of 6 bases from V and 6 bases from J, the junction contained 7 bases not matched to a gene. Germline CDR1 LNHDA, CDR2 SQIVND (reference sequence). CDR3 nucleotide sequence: TGTGCCAGTAGACTCGGGACAGGGGAGGCCGGGGAGCTGTTTTTT. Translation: CASRLGTGEAGELFF.

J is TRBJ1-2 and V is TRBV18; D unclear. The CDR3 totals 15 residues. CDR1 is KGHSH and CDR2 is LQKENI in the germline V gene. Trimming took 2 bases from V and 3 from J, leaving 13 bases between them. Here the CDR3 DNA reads TGTGCCAGCTCACCAGGACCGTCCGGGGACTATGGCTACACCTTC. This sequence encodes CASSPGPSGDYGYTF.

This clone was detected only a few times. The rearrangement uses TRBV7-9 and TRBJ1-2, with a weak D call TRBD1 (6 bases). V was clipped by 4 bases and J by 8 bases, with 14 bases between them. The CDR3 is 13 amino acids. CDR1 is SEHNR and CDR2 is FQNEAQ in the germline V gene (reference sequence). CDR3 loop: CASSSSNRDGYTF. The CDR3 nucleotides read TGTGCCAGCAGCTCATCCAACAGGGACGGCTACACCTTC.

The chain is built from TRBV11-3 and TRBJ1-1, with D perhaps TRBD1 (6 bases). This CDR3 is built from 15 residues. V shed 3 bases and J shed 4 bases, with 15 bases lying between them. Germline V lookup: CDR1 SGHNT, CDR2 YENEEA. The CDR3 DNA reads TGTGCCAGCAGCTTCGGGAGGGGGATCAGCACTGAAGCTTTCTTT. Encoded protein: CASSFGRGISTEAFF.

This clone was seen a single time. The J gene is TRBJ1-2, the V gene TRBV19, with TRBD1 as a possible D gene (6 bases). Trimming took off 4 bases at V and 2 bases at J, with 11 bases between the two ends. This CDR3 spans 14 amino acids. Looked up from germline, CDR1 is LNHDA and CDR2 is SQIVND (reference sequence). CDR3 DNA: TGTGCCAGTAGTAGAAACAGGGAAAACTATGGCTACACCTTC. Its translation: CASSRNRENYGYTF. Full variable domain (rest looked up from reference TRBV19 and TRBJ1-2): DGGITQSPKYLFRKEGQNVTLSCEQNLNHDAMYWYRQDPGQGLRLIYYSQIVNDFQKGDIAEGYSVSREKKESFPLTVTSAQKNPTAFYLCASSRNRENYGYTFGSGTRLTVV.

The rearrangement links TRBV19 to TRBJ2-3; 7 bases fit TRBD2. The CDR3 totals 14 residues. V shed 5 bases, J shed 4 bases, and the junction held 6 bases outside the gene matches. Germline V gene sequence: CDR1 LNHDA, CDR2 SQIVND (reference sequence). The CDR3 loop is CASSGGGGADTQYF. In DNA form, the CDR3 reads TGTGCCAGTAGTGGTGGCGGGGGTGCAGATACGCAGTATTTT.

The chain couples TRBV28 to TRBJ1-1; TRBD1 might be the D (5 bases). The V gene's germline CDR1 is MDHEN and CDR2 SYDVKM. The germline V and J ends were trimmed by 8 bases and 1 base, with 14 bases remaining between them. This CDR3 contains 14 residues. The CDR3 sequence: CASGEDSSNTEAFF. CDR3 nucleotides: TGTGCCAGCGGGGAAGACAGCTCGAACACTGAAGCTTTCTTT.

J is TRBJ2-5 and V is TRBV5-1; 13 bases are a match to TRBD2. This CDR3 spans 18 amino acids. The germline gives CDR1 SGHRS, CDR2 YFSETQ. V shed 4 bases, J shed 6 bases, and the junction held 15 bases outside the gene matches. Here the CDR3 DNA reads TGCGCCAGCAGCCTGACGACCCGACTAGCGGGGGGCGGGAAGACCCAGTACTTC. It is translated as CASSLTTRLAGGGKTQYF. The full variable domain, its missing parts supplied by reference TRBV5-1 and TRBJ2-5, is KAGVTQTPRYLIKTRGQQVTLSCSPISGHRSVSWYQQTPGQGLQFLFEYFSETQRNKGNFPGRFSGRQFSNSRSEMNVSTLELGDSALYLCASSLTTRLAGGGKTQYFGPGTRLLVL.

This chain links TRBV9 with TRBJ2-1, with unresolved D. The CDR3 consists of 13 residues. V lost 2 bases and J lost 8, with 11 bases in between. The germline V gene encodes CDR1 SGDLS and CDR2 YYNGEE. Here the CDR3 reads CASSVRMADEQFF. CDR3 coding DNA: TGTGCCAGCAGCGTTCGCATGGCCGATGAGCAGTTCTTC.

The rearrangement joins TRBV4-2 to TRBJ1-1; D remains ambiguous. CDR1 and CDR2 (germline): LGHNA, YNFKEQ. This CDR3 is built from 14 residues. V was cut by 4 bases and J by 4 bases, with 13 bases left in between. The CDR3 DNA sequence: TGTGCCAGCAGCCCACAGCTACATGCCACTGAAGCTTTCTTT. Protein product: CASSPQLHATEAFF.

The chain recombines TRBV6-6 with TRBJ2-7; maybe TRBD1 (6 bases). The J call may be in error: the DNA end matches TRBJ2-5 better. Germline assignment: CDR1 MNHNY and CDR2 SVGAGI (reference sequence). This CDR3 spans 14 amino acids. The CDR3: CASSYWDTQETQYF. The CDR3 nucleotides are TGTGCCAGCAGTTACTGGGACACCCAAGAGACCCAGTACTTC.

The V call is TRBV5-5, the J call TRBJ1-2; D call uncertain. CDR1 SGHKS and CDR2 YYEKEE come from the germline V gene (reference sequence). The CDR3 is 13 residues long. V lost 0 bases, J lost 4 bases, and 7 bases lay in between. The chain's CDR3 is CASSLGVSYGYTF. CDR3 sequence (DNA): TGTGCCAGCAGCTTGGGAGTATCCTATGGCTACACCTTC.

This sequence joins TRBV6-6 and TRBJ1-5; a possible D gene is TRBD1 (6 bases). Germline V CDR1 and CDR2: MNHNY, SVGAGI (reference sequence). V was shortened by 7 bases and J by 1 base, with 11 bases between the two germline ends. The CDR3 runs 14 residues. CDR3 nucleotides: TGTGCCAGCATTCAGGGGCCGAGCAATCAGCCCCAGCATTTT. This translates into CASIQGPSNQPQHF.

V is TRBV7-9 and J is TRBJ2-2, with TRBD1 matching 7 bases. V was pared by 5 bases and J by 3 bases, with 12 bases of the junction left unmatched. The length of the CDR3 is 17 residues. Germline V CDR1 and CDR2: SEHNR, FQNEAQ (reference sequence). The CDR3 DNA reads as TGTGCCAGCAGCCCCACAGACAGGGCAAATTACACCGGGGAGCTGTTTTTT. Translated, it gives CASSPTDRANYTGELFF.

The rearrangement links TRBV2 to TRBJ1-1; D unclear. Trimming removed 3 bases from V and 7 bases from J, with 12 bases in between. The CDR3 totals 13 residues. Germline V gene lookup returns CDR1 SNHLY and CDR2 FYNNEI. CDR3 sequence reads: CASSDRQTGEAFF. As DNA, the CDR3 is TGTGCCAGCAGTGACAGGCAAACCGGTGAAGCTTTCTTT.

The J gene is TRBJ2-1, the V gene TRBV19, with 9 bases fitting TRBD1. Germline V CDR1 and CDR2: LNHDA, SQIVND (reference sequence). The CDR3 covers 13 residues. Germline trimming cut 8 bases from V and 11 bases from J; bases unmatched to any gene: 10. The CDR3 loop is CASGPGQGLQQFF. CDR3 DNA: TGTGCCAGTGGTCCGGGACAGGGTCTTCAGCAGTTCTTC.

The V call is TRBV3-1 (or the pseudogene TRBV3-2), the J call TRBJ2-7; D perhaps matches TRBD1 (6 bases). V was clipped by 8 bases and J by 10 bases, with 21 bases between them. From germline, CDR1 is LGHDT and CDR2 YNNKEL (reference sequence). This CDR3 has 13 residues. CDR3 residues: CASRQGHDDLQYF. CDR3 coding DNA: TGTGCCAGCCGTCAGGGACACGACGATTTACAGTACTTC.

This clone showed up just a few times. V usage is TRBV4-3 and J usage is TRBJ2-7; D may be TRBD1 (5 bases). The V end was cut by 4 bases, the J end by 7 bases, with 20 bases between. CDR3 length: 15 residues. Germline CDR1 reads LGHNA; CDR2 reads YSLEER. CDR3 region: CASSPHRGTGSEQYF. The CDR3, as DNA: TGCGCCAGCAGCCCTCATCGTGGTACAGGTTCGGAGCAGTACTTC.